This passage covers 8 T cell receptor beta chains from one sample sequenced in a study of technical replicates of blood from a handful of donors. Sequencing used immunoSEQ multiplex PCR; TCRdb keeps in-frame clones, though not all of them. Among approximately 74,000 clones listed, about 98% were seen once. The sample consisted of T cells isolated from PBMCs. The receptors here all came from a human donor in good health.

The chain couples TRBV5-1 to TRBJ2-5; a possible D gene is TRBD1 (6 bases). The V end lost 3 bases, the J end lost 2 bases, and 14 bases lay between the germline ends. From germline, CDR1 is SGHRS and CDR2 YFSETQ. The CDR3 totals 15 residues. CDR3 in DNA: TGCGCCAGCAGCTACGACTCCAGGGGACAAGAGACCCAGTACTTC. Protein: CASSYDSRGQETQYF.

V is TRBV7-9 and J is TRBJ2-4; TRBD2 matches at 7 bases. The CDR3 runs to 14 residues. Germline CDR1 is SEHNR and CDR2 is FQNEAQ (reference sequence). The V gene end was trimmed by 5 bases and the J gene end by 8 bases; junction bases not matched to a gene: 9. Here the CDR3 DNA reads TGTGCCAGCAGCAAGAGCGGGATGGGGGACATTCAGTACTTC. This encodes CASSKSGMGDIQYF.

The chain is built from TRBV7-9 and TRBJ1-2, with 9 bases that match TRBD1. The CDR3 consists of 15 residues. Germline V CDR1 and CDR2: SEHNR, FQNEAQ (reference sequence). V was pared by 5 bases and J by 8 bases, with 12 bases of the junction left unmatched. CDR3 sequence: CASSPPMGQGGGYTF. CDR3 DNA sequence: TGTGCCAGCAGCCCACCGATGGGACAGGGAGGCGGCTACACCTTC. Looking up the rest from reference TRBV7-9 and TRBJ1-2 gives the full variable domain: DTGVSQNPRHKITKRGQNVTFRCDPISEHNRLYWYRQTLGQGPEFLTYFQNEAQLEKSRLLSDRFSAERPKGSFSTLEIQRTEQGDSAMYLCASSPPMGQGGGYTFGSGTRLTVV.

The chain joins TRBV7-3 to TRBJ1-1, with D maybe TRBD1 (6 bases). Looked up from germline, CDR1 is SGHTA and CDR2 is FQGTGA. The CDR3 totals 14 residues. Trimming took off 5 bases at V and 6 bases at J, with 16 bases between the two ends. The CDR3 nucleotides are TGTGCCAGCAGCCCCAGGGGCTCTAGATCTGAAGCTTTCTTT. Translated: CASSPRGSRSEAFF.

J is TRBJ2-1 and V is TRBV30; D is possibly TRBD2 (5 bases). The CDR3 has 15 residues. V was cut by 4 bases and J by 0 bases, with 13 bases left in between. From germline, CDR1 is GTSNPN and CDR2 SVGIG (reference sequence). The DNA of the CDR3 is TGTGCCTGGACGGGGTTGGGCGGCTCCTACAATGAGCAGTTCTTC. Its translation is CAWTGLGGSYNEQFF.

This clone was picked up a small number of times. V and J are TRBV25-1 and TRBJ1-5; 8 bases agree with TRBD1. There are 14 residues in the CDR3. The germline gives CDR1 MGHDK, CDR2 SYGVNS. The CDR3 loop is CAAGAGGPCQPQHF. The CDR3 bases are TGTGCGGCAGGGGCAGGGGGCCCGTGTCAGCCCCAGCATTTT.

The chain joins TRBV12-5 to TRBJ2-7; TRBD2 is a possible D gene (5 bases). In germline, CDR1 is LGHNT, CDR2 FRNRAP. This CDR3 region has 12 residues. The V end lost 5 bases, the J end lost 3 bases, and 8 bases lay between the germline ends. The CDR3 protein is CASGRDLYEQYF. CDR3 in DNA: TGTGCTAGTGGTCGGGATCTCTACGAGCAGTACTTC.

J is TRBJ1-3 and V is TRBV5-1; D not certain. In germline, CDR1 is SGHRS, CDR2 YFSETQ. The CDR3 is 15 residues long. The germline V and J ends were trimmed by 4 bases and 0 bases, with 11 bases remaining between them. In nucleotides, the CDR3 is TGCGCCAGCAGCGATGGACTTCTCTCTGGAAACACCATATATTTT. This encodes CASSDGLLSGNTIYF.